Included here is one T cell receptor beta chain sequence, with context. This entry belongs to a study of blood T cell repertoires in COVID-19. It was during active infection that Seattle patients were enrolled and then longitudinally followed. The V gene's germline CDR1 is MNHNY and CDR2 SVGAGI (reference sequence). Germline trimming cut 0 bases from V and 6 bases from J; bases unmatched to any gene: 1. The CDR3 spans 13 residues. The assay was immunoSEQ multiplex PCR, and TCRdb's table has in-frame clones only and misses some. The sample has 46,000 or so clones, approximately 85% seen once; the top ten hold roughly 34%.

This rearrangement joins TRBV6-6 to TRBJ1-1; 7 positions match TRBD1. The specimen was peripheral blood. The TCR sequence derives from a woman older than 75 with COVID-19, enrolled during active disease. CDR3 bases: TGTGCCAGCAGTTACTCCCAGGGGGCTGAAGCTTTCTTT. Protein product: CASSYSQGAEAFF.